A single T cell receptor (beta chain) is shown here with its context. The record originates from a study of blood T cell repertoires in COVID-19. Generated by immunoSEQ multiplex PCR, the TCRdb table keeps only in-frame clones and is missing some. Of about 220,000 clones listed, 65% to 85% are singletons. Germline values: CDR1 SGHNT, CDR2 YENEEA. Losses at the gene ends were 1 base for V and 3 bases for J; bases not matched to a gene: 1. This CDR3 has 14 amino acids. The genes are TRBV11-3 and TRBJ2-5; the match to TRBD1 covers 8 bases. The TCR comes from a woman in her forties who had recovered from COVID-19. The sample taken for sequencing was PBMCs or T cells enriched from blood (not recorded which). CDR3 region: CASSLGTGKETQYF. The DNA for the CDR3 is TGTGCCAGCAGCTTAGGGACAGGGAAAGAGACCCAGTACTTC.